What follows describes a single T cell receptor beta chain. Antigen: not known. This sample is part of a study of graft-versus-host responses after intestinal transplantation. Across the whole study: Recipients were given multivisceral, liver-intestinal, or isolated intestinal transplants. Recipients were all induced with anti-thymocyte globulin, then given tacrolimus and steroids for 2 to 3 years.

Germline lookup yields CDR1 SEHNR and CDR2 FQNEAQ (reference sequence). The CDR3 runs 11 residues. Trimming pared 5 bases from V and 8 bases from J, leaving 7 bases between. General study results and limits: GvH clones appeared in recipient marrow, some first in ileum or blood. Within allografts, high graft-versus-host to host-versus-graft clonal ratios were seen among patients with graft-donor T cell macrochimerism.

The data were produced by immunoSEQ multiplex PCR, yet TCRdb's version contains in-frame clones alone and is incomplete. The sample yields nearly 95,000 clones, approximately 94% seen once. This receptor was obtained from a human donor who received an intestinal transplant. The specimen was unstimulated CD8+ T cells sorted from spleen or lymph node cells, collected before intestinal transplant. The chain joins TRBV7-9 to TRBJ2-1; perhaps TRBD2 as D (5 bases). The CDR3 DNA is TGTGCCAGCAGCAAAGCGGATGAGCAGTTCTTC. This translates into CASSKADEQFF.